Listed below are T cell receptor beta chains from one sample, sequenced in a study of long-term antiretroviral therapy in people with HIV. TCRdb's copy holds only in-frame clones and misses some; the assay was immunoSEQ multiplex PCR. The sample has about 31,000 clones, roughly nine tenths seen once; the top ten hold under 9.5%. Here the sequenced sample was unsorted PBMCs, taken roughly 5 years before starting antiretroviral therapy. Receptors were obtained from a man between 45 and 60 years old with HIV. Both conserved end residues are part of each CDR3. Size is omitted from some rows. Given values are once, few, many or a class for expanded clones.

TRBV11-2 - 14 CASSRTSGNYEQYF
TRBV6-1 - 14 CASSRQGRNTEAFF
TRBV5-4 - 15 CASSVRGTIVTEQFF
TRBV15 - 15 CATSPVTGGGETQYF
TRBV25-1 - 11 CASRSRSGYTF
TRBV6-5 - 13 CASSYGSNQPQHF
TRBV5-1 few 14 CASSLSGSPTGQYF
TRBV9 - 15 CASSALRGGHTEAFF
TRBV7-9 - 15 CASRDRDRGNTEAFF
TRBV7-9 - 15 CASSLPRRGTGELFF
TRBV11-3 - 13 CASSPSDNNEQFF
TRBV18 - 15 CASSPWTLQSTEAFF
TRBV9 - 13 CASSVGTNQPQHF
TRBV7-9 once 11 CASSRLYEQYF
TRBV5-4 - 17 CASSLGAGGLALDTQYF